This TCR beta chain was sequenced in a study of beta chain features in type 1 diabetes (dated by TCRdb to the late 2010s). Looking at the study overall: No differences in mean age, gender distribution, total cell number or subset yield were found between patients and healthy donors. A total of about 110 million sorted cells were examined across all samples, and the number of cells per subset was strongly correlated with RNA yield. In the study, TCRB repertoires of sorted circulating CD4+ T cell subsets from recently diagnosed type 1 diabetes patients were compared with those of matched healthy donors. Regulatory and stem cell-like memory subsets were obtained from only 8 patients and roughly eight healthy donors, while naive and central memory subsets were obtained from all 30 or so donors.

With regard to this clone: Which antigen it targets is not known. No much larger clone is present one base from it, and per-base qualities are unavailable.

What the study reported, not specific to this receptor: Because cDNA was sequenced instead of genomic DNA, activated cells with high expression could be over-represented, although the groups did not differ in activation or CD3 levels. HLA sub-analyses involved small numbers of individuals, so any influence of HLA type on TCRB rearrangement remained unresolved. A moderate but significant shortening of TCRB CDR3 length was observed in type 1 diabetes patients in all four CD4+ subsets. Shorter templates might be favored by PCR, yet because patient and control samples were amplified and corrected together, any such skew would affect both groups equally. At VDJ recombination sites, patients with type 1 diabetes made fewer insertions and deleted more nucleotides, a pattern implying thymic rearrangement abnormalities. Naive, central memory and regulatory TCRB repertoires appeared more similar among patients than among healthy donors.

The entire isolated RNA was reverse transcribed using the High Capacity cDNA Reverse Transcription Kit, and thus expressed TCRB transcripts were sequenced. Deep immunoSEQ sequencing was performed on naive, central memory and regulatory T cell samples, with an average of approximately 3.9 million total reads per sample. Sorted cells were lysed in RLT buffer, and RNA was extracted using DNase-treated RNeasy Micro or Mini kits according to cell number. Each cell subset was processed on its own to prevent cross-contamination, while patient and healthy donor samples were processed together. TCRB sequences were amplified from cDNA with the immunoSEQ multiplex PCR, producing 87-bp fragments spanning the CDR3 region. Sequencing of the amplicons was performed on the Illumina HiSeq platform. As for the original processing: PCR bias was computationally corrected using synthetic template baselines, reads within Hamming distance 2 were collapsed, and singletons that could not be merged were discarded. Reads were aligned against IMGT so that V, D and J genes, CDR3 length and insertions or deletions at six rearrangement sites could be assigned. Clonotype counts were normalized to sorted cell number within each subset before computing true diversity and Gini coefficients with the tcR R package. The overlap coefficient, calculated on TCRB nucleotide sequences, was used to measure repertoire sharing. Out-of-frame TCRB sequences from naive cells were analyzed as a proxy for the pre-selection repertoire. Drawn from immuneACCESS, this table holds only the in-frame rearrangements with V and J called that TCRdb kept. Clones are partly lost; checked studies trace under half to an unresolved V gene and leave the rest unexplained. V, J and clone size derive from that table, while D and trimming were established from the DNA sequence. Within this sample are 860,000 or so clones, with 15% to 20% of them counted one time only. The ten most abundant clones make up 0.02% to 0.03% of the sample.

V gives up 6 bases and J gives up 0 bases, and the segment between their germline ends measures 22 bases. The germline V gene (reference sequence) yields LNHDA for CDR1 and SQIVND for CDR2. The CDR3, from cysteine to phenylalanine, totals 18 residues. Only CDR3 DNA remains: 54 bases, in frame from the first base. A single peripheral blood draw of 95 to 150 mL on average was collected from each donor into heparinised tubes. Using a panel that included CD45RO, CCR7, CD25, CD127, CD95 and CD27, naive, central memory, regulatory and stem cell-like memory CD4+ T cells were sorted on a BD FACSAria II. Every sorted population had a purity above 95%. PBMCs were isolated immediately by Lymphoprep density gradient centrifugation and stained directly without culture. Samples were stained and sorted in pairs, with one healthy donor and one patient per experiment, so that batch effects were minimized.

The clonotype was recovered from a woman between 18 and 29 years old in good health. Sequenced input: naive CD4+ T cells from blood. The cell subset or site label here, explained by the study, means: true naive CD4+ T cells. The sequence joins TRBV19 to TRBJ2-3, with a weak D call of TRBD2 (6 bases match). The sequenced DNA: TGTGCCAGTAGGCCGTCCGCTTCCGGGGGTACTAGCACAGATACGCAGTATTTT. Its protein product is CASRPSASGGTSTDTQYF.